This T cell receptor (beta chain) is from a study of blood T cells in healthy people across ages. General study findings and limits: The long-lived group displayed more naive CD4+ cells, plus higher diversity, than the aged donors did.

This clonotype has just a few counts. The target antigen is unknown. In germline, CDR1 is KGHSH, CDR2 LQKENI. The CDR3 loop spans 16 amino acids. Trimming cost V 1 base and J 0 bases, with 12 bases left between them. Then a second PCR, running about 6 to 11 cycles, was carried out with a sample-barcoded 5' primer and a J-beta primer mix. One entry per CDR3 protein, called by TCRdb with MiXCR from the 5' RACE reads. Found here are 1,100,000 or so distinct CDR3 sequences, under 55% of them singletons; the top ten hold under 20%. At least 5 micrograms of total RNA were extracted per sample. The sample consisted of blood. The chain links TRBV18 to TRBJ1-1; no clear D gene. This sequence was found in a woman aged 60-70 years in good health. CDR3 DNA sequence: TGTGCCAGCTCACCACTCCGGGCCCGGTTGAACACTGAAGCTTTCTTT. Translated: CASSPLRARLNTEAFF.